One sample yielded the 21 T cell receptor beta chains listed below, sequenced in a study of OX40 agonist ivuxolimab in advanced cancers. The data were produced by immunoSEQ multiplex PCR, yet TCRdb's version contains in-frame clones alone and is incomplete. The sample has around 70,000 clones, 85% seen once. This sample comprised CD4+ or CD8+ T cells sorted from blood, obtained in a trial of the OX40 agonist ivuxolimab. These receptors originate from an adult with an advanced solid tumor such as melanoma, head and neck, liver or kidney cancer.

V is TRBV7-9 and J is TRBJ1-1; D not resolved. This CDR3 has 15 residues. Trimming took 1 base from V and 4 from J, leaving 13 bases between them. The germline V gene encodes CDR1 SEHNR and CDR2 FQNEAQ (reference sequence). The CDR3 DNA is TGTGCCAGCAGCTTAGGTACGGGGTCGACCACTGAAGCTTTCTTT. Its translation is CASSLGTGSTTEAFF.

This chain joins TRBV5-5 and TRBJ2-7, with 12 bases that match TRBD1. CDR1 and CDR2 from the germline V gene are SGHKS and YYEKEE (reference sequence). V shed 4 bases, J shed 3 bases, and the junction held 14 bases outside the gene matches. This CDR3 comprises 18 residues. The DNA of the CDR3 is TGTGCCAGCAGCCCCACGGGGTCCGGGACAGGGGGCGTCTACGAGCAGTACGTC. As protein: CASSPTGSGTGGVYEQYV.

The chain links TRBV7-2 to TRBJ2-1; 13 bases agree with TRBD2. This CDR3 spans 16 amino acids. The germline V gene encodes CDR1 SGHTA and CDR2 FQGNSA. V shed 5 bases, J shed 3 bases, and the junction held 4 bases outside the gene matches. The CDR3 sequence: CASSPRTSGSYNEQFF. CDR3 nucleotides: TGTGCCAGCAGCCCCCGGACTAGCGGGAGCTACAATGAGCAGTTCTTC. Using reference TRBV7-2 and TRBJ2-1 for the parts outside the CDR3, the full variable domain is GAGVSQSPSNKVTEKGKDVELRCDPISGHTALYWYRQSLGQGLEFLIYFQGNSAPDKSGLPSDRFSAERTGGSVSTLTIQRTQQEDSAVYLCASSPRTSGSYNEQFFGPGTRLTVL.

The genes are TRBV18 and TRBJ2-7; 9 bases match TRBD2. CDR1 is KGHSH and CDR2 is LQKENI in the germline V gene. The CDR3 length is 17 residues. The J segment lost 1 base and the V segment lost 0 bases, leaving 7 bases of the junction unmatched. The CDR3 spells CASSPPSTAGGSYEQYF. DNA of the CDR3: TGTGCCAGCTCACCACCTAGTACGGCGGGAGGGTCCTACGAGCAGTACTTC.

The rearrangement uses TRBV27 and TRBJ2-7, with D possibly TRBD1 on 5 matching bases. Germline V lookup: CDR1 MNHEY, CDR2 SMNVEV (reference sequence). The CDR3 length is 13 residues. V was pared by 6 bases and J by 3 bases, with 12 bases between. CDR3 coding DNA: TGTGCCAGCAGGGGGCTAGTACTCTACGAGCAGTACTTC. This sequence encodes CASRGLVLYEQYF.

This chain uses TRBV5-4 with TRBJ1-2; 8 nucleotides match TRBD1. J gave up 0 bases and V 1 base, and 8 bases lay outside the gene matches. This CDR3 is built from 17 residues. Per the germline V gene, CDR1 is SGHNT and CDR2 is YYREEE (reference sequence). DNA of the CDR3: TGTGCCAGCAGCTTGTTCGGCCAGGGGGCCACTAACTATGGCTACACCTTC. Amino acids: CASSLFGQGATNYGYTF.

V is TRBV30 and J is TRBJ1-5; D unresolved. Germline loops: CDR1 GTSNPN, CDR2 SVGIG (reference sequence). The CDR3 has 13 residues. V was pared by 4 bases and J by 7 bases, with 14 bases between. DNA of the CDR3: TGTGCCTGGAAGGGCGGGCCCGGGCAGCCCCAGCATTTT. This gives the protein CAWKGGPGQPQHF.

This clone is a singleton in its sample. The chain joins TRBV7-9 to TRBJ1-6; D call uncertain. Germline assignment: CDR1 SEHNR and CDR2 FQNEAQ (reference sequence). There are 14 residues in the CDR3. V lost 2 bases, J lost 10 bases, and 12 bases lay in between. The CDR3 reads CASSLSTKGSPLHF. The CDR3 DNA reads TGTGCCAGCAGCTTAAGCACAAAAGGGTCACCCCTCCACTTT.

The chain recombines TRBV23-1 with TRBJ2-5; perhaps TRBD1 as D (7 bases). TRBV23-1 is placed among ORFs of uncertain function. Deletions cut 8 bases from V and 1 base from J, with 29 bases between. The CDR3 loop spans 19 amino acids. The CDR3 nucleotides are TGCGCCAGCGGTAAAAGAATGACAGGGAGGTCGTCTCGCCAAGAGACCCAGTACTTC. Amino acids: CASGKRMTGRSSRQETQYF.

This chain joins TRBV30 and TRBJ2-1; TRBD1 is a possible D gene (5 bases). The CDR3 has 18 amino acids. Deletions cut 3 bases from V and 3 bases from J, with 24 bases between. CDR1 is GTSNPN and CDR2 is SVGIG in the germline V gene (reference sequence). The CDR3 loop reads CAWSRRGVGQRYYNEQFF. The CDR3 DNA sequence: TGTGCCTGGAGCCGAAGGGGCGTTGGCCAAAGATACTACAATGAGCAGTTCTTC.

This chain uses TRBV27 with TRBJ1-2; no clear D gene. CDR1 and CDR2 from the germline V gene are MNHEY and SMNVEV (reference sequence). Trimming removed 0 bases from V and 4 bases from J, with 12 bases in between. This CDR3 comprises 15 residues. This CDR3 reads CASSLSGLTRYGYTF. As DNA, the CDR3 is TGTGCCAGCAGTTTATCCGGCTTAACCCGCTATGGCTACACCTTC.

The chain joins TRBV5-6 to TRBJ2-5; no clear D. Per germline, CDR1 SGHDT and CDR2 YYEEEE. V was clipped by 0 bases and J by 5 bases, with 11 bases between them. The CDR3 is made up of 14 amino acids. This CDR3 reads CASSLGVGMETQYF. CDR3 nucleotide sequence: TGTGCCAGCAGCTTGGGGGTAGGGATGGAGACCCAGTACTTC.

The chain links TRBV6-1 to TRBJ2-2, with D perhaps matching TRBD1 or TRBD2 (5 bases each). Germline lookup yields CDR1 MNHNS and CDR2 SASEGT. V was cut by 7 bases and J by 4 bases, with 10 bases left in between. The CDR3 has 13 amino acids. For the CDR3, the DNA is TGTGCCAGCAACGAGGGGATCACCGGGGAGCTGTTTTTT. This codes for CASNEGITGELFF.

The chain couples TRBV7-5 to TRBJ2-1; TRBD2 reflects the table's D call only, with no check against the DNA. TRBV7-5 is a documented pseudogene. The CDR3 has 24 amino acids. CDR3 loop: CARSSLTFSEGETSGTLLGNEQFF. The DNA for the CDR3 is TGTGCCAGATCCTCACTGACCTTTAGCGAAGGAGAGACTAGCGGAACCCTCTTAGGCAATGAGCAGTTCTTC.

This chain uses TRBV29-1 with TRBJ1-2, with D possibly TRBD1 on 6 matching bases. Trimming pared 7 bases from V and 8 bases from J, leaving 20 bases between. Per germline, CDR1 SQVTM and CDR2 ANQGSEA. This CDR3 has 13 amino acids. The CDR3 coding sequence is TGCAGCGCCCTTCGGGGGCTAGGCCGGGGCTACACCTTC. Its translation: CSALRGLGRGYTF.

The DNA for the CDR3 is TGTGCCAGCAGCTTAGACCCAGATACGCAGTATTTT. It specifies CASSLDPDTQYF. The chain carries TRBV7-9 and TRBJ2-3; no clear D. Trimming stripped 1 base from V and 4 bases from J, with 3 bases between. The CDR3 runs 12 residues. Germline-derived CDR1 and CDR2 are SEHNR and FQNEAQ (reference sequence).

The chain couples TRBV7-6 to TRBJ2-1; tentative D call: TRBD1 (6 bases). Deletions cut 0 bases from V and 6 bases from J, with 6 bases between. The V gene's germline CDR1 is SGHVS and CDR2 FNYEAQ. The length of the CDR3 is 13 residues. CDR3 coding DNA: TGTGCCAGCAGCTTAGCCAGGGGCAATGAGCAGTTCTTC. It codes for CASSLARGNEQFF. The full variable domain, its missing parts supplied by reference TRBV7-6 and TRBJ2-1, is GAGVSQSPRYKVTKRGQDVALRCDPISGHVSLYWYRQALGQGPEFLTYFNYEAQQDKSGLPNDRFSAERPEGSISTLTIQRTEQRDSAMYRCASSLARGNEQFFGPGTRLTVL.

The gene calls are TRBV10-2 and TRBJ1-2; TRBD1 matches at 8 bases. CDR3 size: 13 residues. Germline lookup yields CDR1 WSHSY and CDR2 SAAADI. V lost 5 bases and J lost 7; bases outside the gene matches: 6. The CDR3 sequence is CASSTTGAAGYTF. The CDR3 nucleotides are TGCGCCAGCAGTACGACAGGGGCGGCTGGCTACACCTTC.

V gene TRBV4-1 combines with J gene TRBJ2-3; 15 bases align to TRBD2. Losses at the gene ends were 3 bases for V and 2 bases for J; bases not matched to a gene: 12. There are 20 residues in the CDR3. Germline lookup yields CDR1 MGHRA and CDR2 YSYEKL. CDR3 region: CASSQIGLAGGPRDTDTQYF. CDR3 DNA sequence: TGCGCCAGCAGCCAGATCGGACTAGCGGGAGGGCCTAGAGACACAGATACGCAGTATTTT.

This rearrangement joins TRBV11-1 to TRBJ2-1; TRBD2 matches at 8 bases. Trimming cost V 10 bases and J 6 bases; bases outside gene matches: 8. Per the germline V gene, CDR1 is SGHAT and CDR2 is FQDESV (reference sequence). CDR3 length: 13 amino acids. The CDR3 sequence is CATNPAGGNEQFF. The CDR3 coding sequence is TGTGCCACCAATCCTGCGGGGGGCAATGAGCAGTTCTTC.

The CDR3 protein is CASRGVAGELFF. The DNA for the CDR3 is TGTGCCAGCAGGGGGGTCGCCGGGGAGCTGTTTTTT. The V call is TRBV28, the J call TRBJ2-2; D could derive from TRBD1 or TRBD2 (5 bases each). CDR1 is MDHEN, CDR2 SYDVKM, per germline. The germline V and J ends were trimmed by 6 bases and 6 bases, with 8 bases remaining between them. The CDR3 runs 12 residues.